Listed here are 17 T cell receptor beta chains from one sample, sequenced in a study of T-cell memory formation after mild COVID-19. TCRdb used MiXCR to reprocess the 5' RACE reads, holding one entry per CDR3 protein. The data show around 340,000 distinct CDR3 sequences, with roughly 15% seen just once and about a fifth held by the top ten. Sequences were obtained from PBMCs or a T cell subset sorted from them (not recorded which). These receptors were collected from a man between 18 and 29 years old who had mild COVID-19 (a few samples of this study predate the infection). Cell type and time point are not known.

This clonotype has just a few counts. The rearrangement uses TRBV11-2 and TRBJ2-5, with TRBD1 as a possible D gene (5 bases). The ends were cut back, 5 bases at V and 2 bases at J, with 15 bases in the middle. CDR1 is SGHAT, CDR2 FQNNGV, per germline. This CDR3 comprises 15 residues. CDR3 region: CASSAITGVQETQYF. Here the CDR3 DNA reads TGTGCCAGCAGCGCTATAACAGGAGTTCAAGAGACCCAGTACTTC.

CDR3: CASRSQGLYGYTF. The CDR3 DNA reads as TGTGCCAGCAGATCACAGGGTTTATATGGCTACACCTTC. The gene calls are TRBV7-9 and TRBJ1-2, with a weak D call TRBD1 (6 bases). Germline V gives CDR1 SEHNR, CDR2 FQNEAQ (reference sequence). The germline V and J ends were trimmed by 6 bases and 5 bases, with 13 bases remaining between them. This CDR3 has 13 amino acids.

This clonotype has only a few counts. The chain links TRBV6-2 or TRBV6-3 to TRBJ1-5, with D maybe TRBD1 (6 bases). V gave up 4 bases and J gave up 2 bases, with 12 bases separating them. Per germline, CDR1 MNHEY and CDR2 SVGEGT. This CDR3 contains 15 residues. The chain's CDR3 is CASSSMDRRNQPQHF. The CDR3 nucleotides are TGTGCCAGCAGTTCCATGGACAGACGCAATCAGCCCCAGCATTTT.

As concerns this clonotype: At one of its ends the junction is not consistent with the germline gene, which may arise from a read error. CDR3: CSARAGSNSPIHF. DNA for the CDR3: TGCAGTGCTAGAGCAGGGTCCAATTCACCCATCCACTTT. The gene calls are TRBV20-1 and TRBJ1-6; the D gene is possibly TRBD1 (5 bases). The CDR3 extends over 13 amino acids. Looked up from germline, CDR1 is DFQATT and CDR2 is SNEGSKA (reference sequence).

This clonotype was seen ten or more times. The CDR3 loop is CASSLDYSDGYTF. CDR3 in DNA: TGTGCCAGCAGCTTGGACTACAGTGATGGCTACACCTTC. This rearrangement joins TRBV7-3 to TRBJ1-2; the D is unclear. Looked up from germline, CDR1 is SGHTA and CDR2 is FQGTGA. V shed 3 bases and J shed 6 bases, with 11 bases lying between them. The CDR3 contains 13 residues.

The sample holds a few counts of this clonotype. The chain uses TRBV19 and TRBJ2-2; D is undetermined. Germline CDR1 and CDR2: LNHDA and SQIVND (reference sequence). The CDR3 has 15 residues. The ends were cut back, 2 bases at V and 4 bases at J, with 11 bases in the middle. CDR3 amino acids: CASSIITRGTGELFF. Here the CDR3 DNA reads TGTGCCAGTAGTATAATTACTCGTGGCACCGGGGAGCTGTTTTTT.

The sample holds a few counts of this clonotype. The chain links TRBV25-1 to TRBJ1-2, with a possible D match to TRBD1 (5 bases). This CDR3 is 12 amino acids long. Germline loops: CDR1 MGHDK, CDR2 SYGVNS. Trimming left V 6 bases short and J 6 bases short, with 11 bases between. As DNA, the CDR3 is TGTGCCAGCAGAGATCAGGGAGATGGCTACACCTTC. Translating gives CASRDQGDGYTF.

V is TRBV7-2 and J is TRBJ2-4; possibly TRBD2 for D (6 bases). The CDR3 is 18 residues long. Per germline, CDR1 SGHTA and CDR2 FQGNSA. V lost 1 base to trimming and J lost 3 bases, with 19 bases between them. Here the CDR3 DNA reads TGTGCCAGCAGCTTAGAAGTGCGTCGGGGGTGGGTCAAAAACATTCAGTACTTC. Amino acids: CASSLEVRRGWVKNIQYF.

The V call is TRBV7-9, the J call TRBJ1-3, with D perhaps matching TRBD1 (6 bases). The V and J ends lost 3 bases and 4 bases respectively, with 13 bases between them. The CDR3 is 15 residues long. Germline lookup yields CDR1 SEHNR and CDR2 FQNEAQ (reference sequence). DNA for the CDR3: TGTGCCAGCAGCTTTAACAGGGTTGGCGGAAACACCATATATTTT. This codes for CASSFNRVGGNTIYF.

This clonotype was recorded a few times. The rearrangement links TRBV12-3 or TRBV12-4 to TRBJ2-5, with 9 positions matching TRBD1. The ends lost 3 bases at V and 0 bases at J; junction bases unmatched: 5. The CDR3 covers 16 residues. CDR3 in DNA: TGTGCCAGCAGTTTTGGGGACAGGGTGGACCAAGAGACCCAGTACTTC. Translating it yields CASSFGDRVDQETQYF.

This clonotype was counted a few times. J is TRBJ1-6 and V is TRBV7-6; a weak D match, TRBD1 (5 bases). The germline V gene encodes CDR1 SGHVS and CDR2 FNYEAQ. The CDR3 runs to 15 residues. Trimming removed 1 base at V and 2 bases at J, with 6 bases between. The CDR3 loop is CASSLVGAYNSPLHF. The CDR3 nucleotides are TGTGCCAGCAGCTTAGTGGGGGCCTATAATTCACCCCTCCACTTT.

The chain joins TRBV3-1 to TRBJ1-1, with a tentative D call TRBD1 (5 bases). The V gene lost 1 base and the J gene lost 5 bases, with 11 bases spanning the gap. This CDR3 has 14 amino acids. CDR1 and CDR2 (germline): LGHDT, YNNKEL (reference sequence). DNA for the CDR3: TGTGCCAGCAGCCAAGCCGGGACTAGGACTGAAGCTTTCTTT. Translating gives CASSQAGTRTEAFF.

The rearrangement links TRBV6-2 or TRBV6-3 to TRBJ2-5; maybe TRBD2 (5 bases). With 8 bases removed from V and 0 bases from J, the gap between germline ends came to 10 bases. CDR1 and CDR2 from the germline V gene are MNHEY and SVGEGT. The length of the CDR3 is 13 residues. DNA for the CDR3: TGTGCCAGCCGTGAGAGGGACCAAGAGACCCAGTACTTC. Translation gives CASRERDQETQYF.

This clonotype was seen at least ten times. The V call is TRBV7-2, the J call TRBJ2-5; 12 bases are shared with TRBD2. The CDR3 is made up of 19 amino acids. Trimming cost V 5 bases and J 1 base; bases outside gene matches: 14. Germline CDR1 is SGHTA and CDR2 is FQGNSA. The CDR3 protein is CASSPTTSTSGGFQETQYF. The CDR3 DNA reads TGTGCCAGCAGCCCCACCACCTCGACTAGCGGGGGTTTCCAAGAGACCCAGTACTTC.

This rearrangement joins TRBV6-5 to TRBJ1-2; no definite D call. The CDR3 consists of 14 residues. Deletions cut 2 bases from V and 3 bases from J, with 10 bases between. The germline CDR1 and CDR2 sequences are MNHEY and SVGAGI. The CDR3 loop reads CASSYRGGYYGYTF. The CDR3 region has the DNA TGTGCCAGCAGTTACCGGGGAGGGTACTATGGCTACACCTTC.

The sample holds a few counts of this clonotype. The chain carries TRBV7-2 and TRBJ2-7; the match to TRBD2 covers 10 bases. The trim removed 2 bases at V and 4 bases at J, leaving 2 bases unmatched. The length of the CDR3 is 14 residues. Germline values: CDR1 SGHTA, CDR2 FQGNSA. The CDR3 DNA is TGTGCCAGCAGCTTACTAGCGGGGGATTACGAGCAGTACTTC. This codes for CASSLLAGDYEQYF.

This clonotype was observed a few times. The rearrangement joins TRBV14 to TRBJ1-1; 7 bases map to TRBD1. Germline V lookup: CDR1 SGHDN, CDR2 FVKESK. With V trimmed by 0 bases and J by 8 bases, 3 bases remained unmatched. The CDR3 has 13 residues. The CDR3 DNA reads as TGTGCCAGCAGCCAAGAAAGACAGGGAGAAGCTTTCTTT. Translation: CASSQERQGEAFF.